These T cell receptor beta chains were read from a single sample in a study of cytomegalovirus exposure and HLA in healthy donors. Data came from immunoSEQ multiplex PCR; TCRdb stores just in-frame clones and leaves some out. The sample has a few hundred thousand clones, 70% to 85% seen once. The source material was PBMCs. These receptors were taken from a middle-aged woman in good health and CMV-seronegative. Both conserved end residues are part of each CDR3. D genes are given only for firm matches. Where a row states a size, it is once, few, many or the class of an expanded clone; other rows omit it.

size: .
V: TRBV6-6
J: TRBJ1-2
D: TRBD1
CDR3: CAAYSVGTGDYGYTF
DNA: TGCGCAGCCTATAGTGTCGGGACAGGAGACTATGGCTACACCTTC

size: many
V: TRBV25-1
J: TRBJ1-6
D: TRBD1
CDR3: CASSLGTGAGGAPLHF
DNA: TGTGCCAGCAGTTTGGGGACAGGGGCCGGGGGGGCACCCCTCCACTTT

size: .
V: TRBV28
J: TRBJ2-7
D: .
CDR3: CASSLAYYEQYF
DNA: TGTGCCAGCAGTTTAGCGTATTACGAGCAGTACTTC

size: .
V: TRBV29-1
J: TRBJ2-2
D: .
CDR3: CSARGFIGELFF
DNA: TGCAGCGCCCGAGGGTTTATCGGGGAGCTGTTTTTT

size: .
V: TRBV29-1
J: TRBJ1-2
D: .
CDR3: CSVVANYGYPF
DNA: TGCAGCGTTGTTGCTAACTATGGCTACCCCTTC

size: .
V: TRBV18
J: TRBJ1-1
D: TRBD1
CDR3: CASSPPHRGAAFF
DNA: TGTGCCAGCTCACCACCCCACAGGGGGGCAGCTTTCTTT

size: .
V: TRBV2
J: TRBJ2-1
D: .
CDR3: CASSDRGRYNEQFF
DNA: TGTGCCAGCAGTGATCGAGGGCGGTACAATGAGCAGTTCTTC

size: .
V: TRBV7-3
J: TRBJ2-2
D: .
CDR3: CASSFPGNTGELFF
DNA: TGTGCCAGCAGCTTTCCCGGGAACACCGGGGAGCTGTTTTTT

size: few
V: TRBV9
J: TRBJ2-3
D: .
CDR3: CASSVDPYRGTDTQYF
DNA: TGTGCCAGCAGCGTAGACCCCTACAGGGGCACAGATACGCAGTATTTT

size: .
V: TRBV19
J: TRBJ2-6
D: TRBD2
CDR3: CASSIYRTSGGLSGANVLTF
DNA: TGTGCCAGTAGTATTTACCGGACTAGCGGGGGCCTCTCTGGGGCCAACGTCCTGACTTTC

size: .
V: TRBV6-1
J: TRBJ1-5
D: .
CDR3: CASSESALLSQPQHF
DNA: TGTGCCAGCAGTGAATCCGCCCTTCTAAGCCAGCCCCAGCATTTT

size: .
V: TRBV25-1
J: TRBJ1-2
D: .
CDR3: CASSDIRGGYTF
DNA: TGTGCCAGCAGTGACATCAGGGGCGGCTACACCTTC

size: .
V: TRBV19
J: TRBJ2-6
D: .
CDR3: CASSTSSTGSTSGANVLTF
DNA: TGTGCCAGTAGTACGTCATCGACAGGCTCGACCTCTGGGGCCAACGTCCTGACTTTC

size: once
V: TRBV12-5
J: TRBJ1-1
D: .
CDR3: CASGLGEATEAFF
DNA: TGTGCTAGTGGTCTGGGGGAGGCTACTGAAGCTTTCTTT

size: .
V: TRBV18
J: TRBJ2-7
D: TRBD1
CDR3: CASSPGQGIYEQYF
DNA: TGTGCCAGCTCACCCGGACAGGGCATCTACGAGCAGTACTTC

size: .
V: TRBV6-1
J: TRBJ2-7
D: TRBD2
CDR3: CASSDSGGRAYEQYF
DNA: TGTGCCAGCAGTGACTCGGGGGGAAGGGCCTACGAGCAGTACTTC

size: once
V: TRBV15
J: TRBJ2-7
D: TRBD1
CDR3: CATSSSNRGPYEQYF
DNA: TGTGCCACCAGCAGTTCGAACAGGGGGCCTTACGAGCAGTACTTC

size: .
V: TRBV2
J: TRBJ2-3
D: TRBD2
CDR3: CASMGAGVGDTQYF
DNA: TGTGCCAGCATGGGAGCGGGGGTAGGTGATACGCAGTATTTT

size: once
V: TRBV6-5
J: TRBJ1-2
D: .
CDR3: CASSYGGGVGYTF
DNA: TGTGCCAGCAGTTACGGAGGGGGGGTGGGCTACACCTTC

size: .
V: TRBV4-3
J: TRBJ2-7
D: TRBD1
CDR3: CASSQGQGAYEQYF
DNA: TGCGCCAGCAGCCAGGGACAGGGGGCCTACGAGCAGTACTTC

size: few
V: TRBV5-4
J: TRBJ2-1
D: TRBD2
CDR3: CASSFSGGLYNEQFF
DNA: TGTGCCAGCAGCTTCAGCGGGGGGCTATACAATGAGCAGTTCTTC

size: .
V: TRBV6-5
J: TRBJ2-7
D: TRBD1
CDR3: CASSSPLGQGGREQYF
DNA: TGTGCCAGCAGTTCGCCCTTGGGACAGGGAGGAAGGGAGCAGTACTTC

size: .
V: TRBV5-1
J: TRBJ1-4
D: .
CDR3: CASSPEANEKLFF
DNA: TGCGCCAGCAGCCCGGAGGCAAATGAAAAACTGTTTTTT

size: .
V: TRBV9
J: TRBJ1-6
D: .
CDR3: CASSVELGNSPLHF
DNA: TGTGCCAGCAGCGTGGAGCTCGGGAATTCACCCCTCCACTTT

size: .
V: TRBV18
J: TRBJ1-6
D: TRBD1
CDR3: CASSPGTGQNSPLHF
DNA: TGTGCCAGCTCACCAGGGACAGGGCAGAATTCACCCCTCCACTTT

size: once
V: TRBV2
J: TRBJ2-7
D: .
CDR3: CASGESSYEQYF
DNA: TGTGCCAGCGGGGAGAGCTCCTACGAGCAGTACTTC

size: .
V: TRBV7-9
J: TRBJ2-5
D: .
CDR3: CASSLYTRRNQETQYF
DNA: TGTGCCAGCAGCCTATATACGCGGAGGAACCAAGAGACCCAGTACTTC

size: .
V: TRBV6-6
J: TRBJ1-2
D: TRBD1
CDR3: CASSYGTGAYGYTF
DNA: TGTGCCAGCAGTTACGGGACAGGGGCTTATGGCTACACCTTC

size: .
V: TRBV2
J: TRBJ2-7
D: TRBD2
CDR3: CASSQLGRGAYEQYF
DNA: TGTGCCAGCAGCCAGCTCGGGCGGGGGGCCTACGAGCAGTACTTC

size: once
V: TRBV7-7
J: TRBJ1-1
D: .
CDR3: CASSQTRNTEAFF
DNA: TGTGCTAGCAGCCAGACACGGAACACTGAAGCTTTCTTT

size: .
V: TRBV10-1
J: TRBJ1-2
D: .
CDR3: CARVDYTF
DNA: TGCGCCAGGGTAGACTACACCTTC

size: .
V: TRBV19
J: TRBJ1-4
D: .
CDR3: CASRLQGVGEKLFF
DNA: TGTGCCAGTAGGCTCCAAGGGGTTGGGGAAAAACTGTTTTTT

size: .
V: TRBV4-2
J: TRBJ2-2
D: TRBD2
CDR3: CASSPTSGGGNTGELFF
DNA: TGTGCCAGCAGCCCGACTAGCGGGGGGGGGAACACCGGGGAGCTGTTTTTT

size: few
V: TRBV9
J: TRBJ1-4
D: .
CDR3: CASSVEGGEGKLFF
DNA: TGTGCCAGCAGCGTAGAAGGAGGGGAGGGAAAACTGTTTTTT

size: .
V: TRBV11-2
J: TRBJ2-1
D: .
CDR3: CASSLDRRNEQFF
DNA: TGTGCCAGCAGCTTAGACAGGAGGAATGAGCAGTTCTTC

size: .
V: TRBV30
J: TRBJ2-7
D: .
CDR3: CAWSNRPSSYEQYF
DNA: TGTGCCTGGAGTAACAGGCCTAGCTCCTACGAGCAGTACTTC

size: .
V: TRBV5-1
J: TRBJ1-1
D: .
CDR3: CASSPRGITEAFF
DNA: TGCGCCAGCAGCCCCCGGGGGATCACTGAAGCTTTCTTT

size: few
V: TRBV10-3
J: TRBJ1-1
D: .
CDR3: CAISETGNTEAFF
DNA: TGTGCCATCAGTGAGACAGGGAACACTGAAGCTTTCTTT

size: few
V: TRBV4-3
J: TRBJ1-4
D: TRBD1
CDR3: CASSQAKSHHRGDNEKLFF
DNA: TGCGCCAGCAGCCAAGCCAAGTCACACCACAGGGGAGATAATGAAAAACTGTTTTTT

size: few
V: TRBV7-2
J: TRBJ1-5
D: TRBD1
CDR3: CASSSTGGNQPQHF
DNA: TGTGCCAGCAGCTCAACAGGGGGCAATCAGCCCCAGCATTTT

size: .
V: TRBV7-9
J: TRBJ2-7
D: TRBD1
CDR3: CASSLSTGAAGEQYF
DNA: TGTGCCAGCAGCCTATCGACAGGGGCGGCGGGAGAGCAGTACTTC

size: .
V: TRBV7-9
J: TRBJ1-1
D: .
CDR3: CASSPQAWRVNTEAFF
DNA: TGTGCCAGCAGCCCACAAGCATGGCGGGTGAACACTGAAGCTTTCTTT